These 17 T cell receptor beta chains were all obtained from the same sample, sequenced in a study of cytomegalovirus exposure and HLA in healthy donors. With 60 Vbeta and 13 Jbeta primers, the PCR was carried out. Profiled with immunoSEQ multiplex PCR; TCRdb holds only in-frame clones, not every one. Among roughly 100,000 clones listed, about four fifths were seen once. Sequencing was performed on PBMCs. Every receptor here comes from a man aged 30-40 years in good health and CMV-seronegative.

The genes are TRBV28 and TRBJ2-7; D gene uncertain. The length of the CDR3 is 12 residues. The V gene's germline CDR1 is MDHEN and CDR2 SYDVKM. The V end lost 6 bases, the J end lost 4 bases, and 10 bases lay between the germline ends. The DNA for the CDR3 is TGTGCCAGCAGCATACAGTGGTACGAGCAGTACTTC. Translating it yields CASSIQWYEQYF.

The V gene is TRBV27, the J gene TRBJ1-2; the D is unclear. CDR1 MNHEY and CDR2 SMNVEV come from the germline V gene (reference sequence). There are 13 residues in the CDR3. Trimming left V 4 bases short and J 4 bases short, with 10 bases between. The CDR3 here is CASSSRGTYGYTF. The CDR3 region has the DNA TGTGCCAGCAGTTCGCGCGGTACCTATGGCTACACCTTC.

The chain's CDR3 is CASSIGTGAAMNTEAFF. The CDR3 DNA follows: TGTGCCAGTAGTATTGGGACAGGGGCCGCCATGAACACTGAAGCTTTCTTT. The rearrangement links TRBV19 to TRBJ1-1; 10 bases match TRBD1. Germline V CDR1 and CDR2: LNHDA, SQIVND (reference sequence). The CDR3 sequence is 17 residues long. V shed 3 bases, J shed 0 bases, and the junction held 7 bases outside the gene matches.

The chain uses TRBV29-1 and TRBJ2-1; TRBD1 agrees at 11 bases. The V segment lost 4 bases and the J segment 4 bases; nucleotides outside the gene matches: 3. The CDR3 totals 14 residues. Germline CDR1 and CDR2: SQVTM and ANQGSEA. CDR3 protein: CSVGTGGGYNEQFF. In DNA form, the CDR3 reads TGCAGCGTTGGGACAGGGGGCGGGTACAATGAGCAGTTCTTC.

The chain combines TRBV7-2 with TRBJ1-2; 7 nucleotides align to TRBD1. Trimming took 3 bases from V and 2 from J; bases not matched to a gene: 3. The CDR3 loop spans 14 amino acids. The germline gives CDR1 SGHTA, CDR2 FQGNSA. CDR3 loop: CASSLGQLNYGYTF. In DNA, the CDR3 is TGTGCCAGCAGCTTGGGACAGCTGAACTATGGCTACACCTTC.

V gene TRBV29-1 combines with J gene TRBJ2-5; D might be TRBD2 (7 bases). Germline values: CDR1 SQVTM, CDR2 ANQGSEA. The CDR3 covers 14 residues. The V end was cut by 4 bases, the J end by 4 bases, with 16 bases between. The CDR3, as DNA: TGCAGCGTTGTAGGGGGGGCTGGGGGAGAGACCCAGTACTTC. Translating gives CSVVGGAGGETQYF.

V and J are TRBV5-4 and TRBJ2-5, with 7 bases aligning to TRBD2. CDR1 is SGHNT, CDR2 YYREEE, per germline (reference sequence). The trim removed 4 bases at V and 5 bases at J, leaving 8 bases unmatched. The CDR3 totals 14 residues. The CDR3 sequence is CASSPGGVGETQYF. The CDR3 DNA reads as TGTGCCAGCAGCCCTGGGGGGGTAGGTGAGACCCAGTACTTC.

This clone has more than one count but fewer than ten. The chain has TRBV4-3 and TRBJ2-1, with D perhaps matching TRBD1 (6 bases). Trimming took 2 bases from V and 3 from J, leaving 14 bases between them. Germline CDR1 LGHNA, CDR2 YSLEER. The CDR3 contains 16 residues. The CDR3 spells CASSQYPQQGYNEQFF. CDR3 in DNA: TGCGCCAGCAGCCAATACCCCCAACAGGGCTACAATGAGCAGTTCTTC.

This chain connects TRBV4-1 to TRBJ1-2; 7 positions agree with TRBD1. The length of the CDR3 is 15 residues. J lost 2 bases, V lost 0 bases, and 3 bases had no gene match. Germline CDR1 reads MGHRA; CDR2 reads YSYEKL. This CDR3 reads CASSQDQQGNYGYTF. The CDR3, as DNA: TGCGCCAGCAGCCAAGATCAACAGGGGAACTATGGCTACACCTTC.

This clone was found a few times. Mismatch with germline at one junction end may stem from a read error. The J gene is TRBJ2-5, the V gene TRBV30; possibly TRBD2 for D (6 bases). This CDR3 has 14 amino acids. Per germline, CDR1 GTSNPN and CDR2 SVGIG (reference sequence). The CDR3, as DNA: TGCGCCTGGAACCGGGACGGAGGGTATGGAGAGCAGTACTTC. Translating gives CAWNRDGGYGEQYF. The full variable domain, in which reference TRBV30 and TRBJ2-5 provide the parts outside the CDR3, is SQTIHQWPATLVQPVGSPLSLECTVEGTSNPNLYWYRQAAGRGLQLLFYSVGIGQISSEVPQNLSASRPQDRQFILSSKKLLLSDSGFYLCAWNRDGGYGEQYFGPGTRLLVL.

This clone was found a few times. The V and J genes are TRBV4-1 and TRBJ2-7, with 9 bases matching TRBD1. The CDR3 sequence is 15 residues long. V shed 3 bases, J shed 4 bases, and the junction held 7 bases outside the gene matches. Germline V gene sequence: CDR1 MGHRA, CDR2 YSYEKL. CDR3 protein: CASSHPTGGVYEQYF. The CDR3 DNA reads TGCGCCAGCAGCCACCCGACAGGGGGTGTTTACGAGCAGTACTTC.

The V gene is TRBV30, the J gene TRBJ2-7; D is unclear. The V and J ends lost 1 base and 7 bases respectively, with 14 bases between them. Germline CDR1 is GTSNPN and CDR2 is SVGIG (reference sequence). CDR3 length: 13 residues. The CDR3 is CAWSESRSREQYF. In DNA form, the CDR3 reads TGTGCCTGGAGTGAAAGTAGATCAAGAGAGCAGTACTTC.

The chain links TRBV7-6 to TRBJ2-3; D not certain. CDR1 and CDR2 (germline): SGHVS, FNYEAQ. The V end was cut by 3 bases, the J end by 4 bases, with 8 bases between. CDR3 size: 13 residues. Here the CDR3 DNA reads TGTGCCAGCAGCTTCCGAGTCGCAGATACGCAGTATTTT. The encoded protein is CASSFRVADTQYF.

This clone was found a few times. The rearrangement uses TRBV5-1 and TRBJ1-1; D is perhaps TRBD1 (6 bases). CDR3 length equals 13 residues. Trimming pared 0 bases from V and 10 bases from J, leaving 13 bases between. Germline CDR1 is SGHRS and CDR2 is YFSETQ. The CDR3 loop reads CASSLVFQGGAFF. The CDR3 DNA follows: TGCGCCAGCAGCTTGGTCTTTCAAGGGGGAGCTTTCTTT.

The chain joins TRBV5-1 to TRBJ2-3, with 7 bases aligning to TRBD1. Germline V gene sequence: CDR1 SGHRS, CDR2 YFSETQ. The CDR3 contains 13 residues. The trim removed 4 bases at V and 5 bases at J, leaving 4 bases unmatched. CDR3 DNA: TGCGCCAGCAGCGCTTACAGGGGAGATACGCAGTATTTT. Translation gives CASSAYRGDTQYF.

The chain links TRBV5-1 to TRBJ2-3; D is perhaps TRBD1 (7 bases). Trimming cost V 3 bases and J 0 bases, with 11 bases left between them. CDR3 length: 15 residues. Germline V gene sequence: CDR1 SGHRS, CDR2 YFSETQ. CDR3 amino acids: CASSSTGTSTDTQYF. CDR3 nucleotides: TGCGCCAGCAGCTCGACAGGGACTAGCACAGATACGCAGTATTTT.

CDR3 residues: CASSQALSGGTGELFF. For the CDR3, the DNA is TGTGCCAGCAGCCAAGCTCTTAGCGGGGGCACCGGGGAGCTGTTTTTT. The rearrangement links TRBV4-2 to TRBJ2-2, with 9 bases lining up with TRBD2. The ends lost 1 base at V and 4 bases at J; junction bases unmatched: 4. The CDR3 covers 16 residues. Per germline, CDR1 LGHNA and CDR2 YNFKEQ.